These 19 T cell receptor beta chains originate from one sample sequenced in a study of T cells in tuberculosis. Sequencing was performed with immunoSEQ multiplex PCR; in TCRdb, only in-frame clones are kept and a portion is missing. The sample yields 44,000 or so clones, about 96% seen once. The sequenced material came from PBMCs. The receptors were sampled from a donor between 5 and 29 years old with latent tuberculosis or without tuberculosis infection.

This clone has a single count. The V call is TRBV10-1, the J call TRBJ2-1; 8 bases match TRBD2. The germline gives CDR1 WNHNN, CDR2 SYGVQD (reference sequence). The CDR3 is made up of 14 amino acids. With 2 bases clipped from V and 10 bases from J, the junction kept 7 bases outside the gene matches. The DNA of the CDR3 is TGCGCCAGCAGTGAGACCCCCCAGCGGGAGGAGCAGTTCTTC. Residues: CASSETPQREEQFF.

This chain joins TRBV7-5 and TRBJ2-7; whether TRBD1, the table's D call, matches the DNA was not checked. TRBV7-5 is a pseudogene segment. The CDR3 is made up of 17 amino acids. CDR3 amino acids: CARSLDWGTGYSYEQYF. DNA for the CDR3: TGTGCCAGAAGCTTAGATTGGGGGACAGGGTACTCCTACGAGCAGTACTTC.

CDR3 amino acids: CASSLEVRQAYGYTF. For the CDR3, the DNA is TGTGCCAGCAGCTTGGAGGTCAGACAAGCCTATGGCTACACCTTC. The V call is TRBV5-5, the J call TRBJ1-2; D remains ambiguous. The CDR3 runs to 15 residues. Germline V gives CDR1 SGHKS, CDR2 YYEKEE (reference sequence). Trimming stripped 0 bases from V and 4 bases from J, with 13 bases between. Full variable domain (missing parts from reference TRBV5-5 and TRBJ1-2): DAGVTQSPTHLIKTRGQQVTLRCSPISGHKSVSWYQQVLGQGPQFIFQYYEKEERGRGNFPDRFSARQFPNYSSELNVNALLLGDSALYLCASSLEVRQAYGYTFGSGTRLTVV.

The J gene is TRBJ2-4, the V gene TRBV7-2; 12 bases fit TRBD1. CDR3 length: 15 amino acids. The J segment lost 8 bases and the V segment lost 1 base, leaving 3 bases of the junction unmatched. Germline V CDR1 and CDR2: SGHTA, FQGNSA. The CDR3 nucleotides are TGTGCCAGCAGCTTAGGGGACAGGGGGCGATACATTCAGTACTTC. It specifies CASSLGDRGRYIQYF.

CDR3 loop: CAWSEDRGPYEQYF. The CDR3 DNA is TGTGCCTGGAGTGAGGACAGGGGTCCCTACGAGCAGTACTTC. The rearrangement uses TRBV30 and TRBJ2-7; 9 positions agree with TRBD1. Trimming at V came to 1 base and at J to 2 bases, leaving 3 bases not matched to a gene. Germline V lookup: CDR1 GTSNPN, CDR2 SVGIG (reference sequence). This CDR3 contains 14 residues.

The genes are TRBV5-1 and TRBJ2-7; D is perhaps TRBD2 (6 bases). V lost 0 bases and J lost 3, with 10 bases in between. This CDR3 is 14 amino acids long. The germline gives CDR1 SGHRS, CDR2 YFSETQ. As DNA, the CDR3 is TGCGCCAGCAGCTTGGGTTGGCGGGGCTACGAGCAGTACTTC. It encodes CASSLGWRGYEQYF.

The genes are TRBV2 and TRBJ1-2; 10 nucleotides match TRBD1. After removal of 4 bases from V and 5 bases from J, the junction contained 16 bases not matched to a gene. The germline V gene has CDR1 SNHLY and CDR2 FYNNEI. There are 18 residues in the CDR3. The CDR3 loop is CASSGPGQGISGTYGYTF. CDR3 coding DNA: TGTGCCAGCAGTGGACCGGGACAGGGGATATCTGGGACTTATGGCTACACCTTC.

The chain links TRBV2 to TRBJ1-1; 9 positions match TRBD1. In germline, CDR1 is SNHLY, CDR2 FYNNEI. J gave up 5 bases and V 6 bases, and 4 bases lay outside the gene matches. The CDR3 loop spans 13 amino acids. The CDR3, as DNA: TGTGCCAGCAGGTTGACAGGGGGGACTGAAGCTTTCTTT. Translating gives CASRLTGGTEAFF.

J is TRBJ1-2 and V is TRBV6-1; a possible D gene is TRBD1 (5 bases). Germline lookup yields CDR1 MNHNS and CDR2 SASEGT. The length of the CDR3 is 15 residues. V was pared by 0 bases and J by 4 bases, with 12 bases between. This chain's CDR3 is CASSEAGTLGYGYTF. DNA of the CDR3: TGTGCCAGCAGTGAAGCCGGGACTCTAGGCTATGGCTACACCTTC.

This sequence joins TRBV5-1 and TRBJ2-3; D may be TRBD2 (6 bases). The germline gives CDR1 SGHRS, CDR2 YFSETQ. V was pared by 2 bases and J by 6 bases, with 16 bases between. The CDR3 totals 15 residues. The CDR3 loop reads CASSFTGSDGDTQYF. CDR3 nucleotides: TGCGCCAGCAGCTTTACCGGGAGCGACGGGGATACGCAGTATTTT.

The gene calls are TRBV11-2 and TRBJ2-4, with D hard to call. This CDR3 spans 13 amino acids. The germline CDR1 and CDR2 sequences are SGHAT and FQNNGV. Trimming cost V 5 bases and J 4 bases, with 9 bases left between them. CDR3 DNA sequence: TGTGCCAGCAGCCCTAAATTAAAAAACATTCAGTACTTC. Translated, it gives CASSPKLKNIQYF.

The rearrangement links TRBV5-6 to TRBJ1-3; no definite D call. Trimming took off 2 bases at V and 1 base at J, with 19 bases between the two ends. This CDR3 spans 18 amino acids. Germline CDR1 reads SGHDT; CDR2 reads YYEEEE. The CDR3 is CASSFRVVQTQSGNTIYF. CDR3 in DNA: TGTGCCAGCAGCTTCCGTGTCGTACAGACGCAATCTGGAAACACCATATATTTT.

This clone has a single count. J is TRBJ1-5 and V is TRBV30; 7 positions agree with TRBD1. The CDR3 extends over 12 amino acids. Germline V gene sequence: CDR1 GTSNPN, CDR2 SVGIG (reference sequence). The J segment lost 3 bases and the V segment lost 5 bases, leaving 1 base of the junction unmatched. The DNA for the CDR3 is TGTGCCTGGGACAGGGCCAATCAGCCCCAGCATTTT. It encodes CAWDRANQPQHF. The whole variable domain, filled in from reference TRBV30 and TRBJ1-5, reads SQTIHQWPATLVQPVGSPLSLECTVEGTSNPNLYWYRQAAGRGLQLLFYSVGIGQISSEVPQNLSASRPQDRQFILSSKKLLLSDSGFYLCAWDRANQPQHFGDGTRLSIL.

The V call is TRBV27, the J call TRBJ1-2; a weak D match, TRBD1 (6 bases). This CDR3 contains 14 residues. V was trimmed by 8 bases and J by 4 bases, leaving 17 bases between them. From germline, CDR1 is MNHEY and CDR2 SMNVEV (reference sequence). The chain's CDR3 is CASSTYRAGYGYTF. Here the CDR3 DNA reads TGTGCCAGCTCGACCTACAGGGCGGGCTATGGCTACACCTTC.

This sequence joins TRBV5-1 and TRBJ2-6; a possible D gene is TRBD1 (5 bases). The germline V gene encodes CDR1 SGHRS and CDR2 YFSETQ. The CDR3 consists of 16 residues. Trimming stripped 4 bases from V and 1 base from J, with 12 bases between. CDR3 amino acids: CASSQRTGSGANVLTF. For the CDR3, the DNA is TGCGCCAGCAGCCAACGAACAGGATCTGGGGCCAACGTCCTGACTTTC.

The rearrangement links TRBV19 to TRBJ1-5; no definite D call. Trimming left V 7 bases short and J 2 bases short, with 15 bases between. Germline V lookup: CDR1 LNHDA, CDR2 SQIVND (reference sequence). This CDR3 comprises 15 residues. CDR3 nucleotides: TGTGCCAGTAATAACGGAGGGTATGGCAATCAGCCCCAGCATTTT. Translation gives CASNNGGYGNQPQHF.

The V gene is TRBV19, the J gene TRBJ1-5; the D gene is possibly TRBD1 (5 bases). The germline CDR1 and CDR2 sequences are LNHDA and SQIVND (reference sequence). Between the trimmed V and J ends, which lost 3 bases and 3 bases, there was a span of 15 bases. CDR3 length: 16 residues. CDR3: CASSMGGLNPNQPQHF. CDR3 coding DNA: TGTGCCAGTAGTATGGGGGGACTGAACCCCAATCAGCCCCAGCATTTT.

The V call is TRBV11-2, the J call TRBJ1-2; D not resolved. The CDR3 is made up of 14 amino acids. Per germline, CDR1 SGHAT and CDR2 FQNNGV. Trimming pared 5 bases from V and 5 bases from J, leaving 15 bases between. The CDR3, as DNA: TGTGCCAGCAGCCCATTCGAGAGCCAATATGGCTACACCTTC. Protein product: CASSPFESQYGYTF.

This chain uses TRBV7-8 with TRBJ2-2; D may be TRBD1 (6 bases). The V gene's germline CDR1 is SGHVS and CDR2 FQNEAQ. The CDR3 spans 16 residues. Trimming took off 1 base at V and 4 bases at J, with 13 bases between the two ends. Written as DNA, the CDR3 is TGTGCCAGCAGCTTAGTTCAGGGGCTACTCACCGGGGAGCTGTTTTTT. The encoded protein is CASSLVQGLLTGELFF.